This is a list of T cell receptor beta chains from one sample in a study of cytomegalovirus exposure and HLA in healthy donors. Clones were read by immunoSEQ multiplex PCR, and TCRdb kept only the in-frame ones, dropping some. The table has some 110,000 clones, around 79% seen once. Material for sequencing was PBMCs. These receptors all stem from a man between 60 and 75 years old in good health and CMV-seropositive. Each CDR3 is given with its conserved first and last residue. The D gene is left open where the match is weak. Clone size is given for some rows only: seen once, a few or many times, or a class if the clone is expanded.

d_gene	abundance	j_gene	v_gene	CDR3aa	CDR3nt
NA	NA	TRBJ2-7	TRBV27	CASSSNYEQYF	TGTGCCAGCAGTTCCAACTACGAGCAGTACTTC
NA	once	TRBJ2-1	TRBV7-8	CASSLQGWDEQFF	TGTGCCAGCAGCTTACAGGGGTGGGATGAGCAGTTCTTC
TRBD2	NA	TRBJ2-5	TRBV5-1	CASSLGLAGETGETQYF	TGCGCCAGCAGCCTGGGACTAGCGGGGGAAACGGGAGAGACCCAGTACTTC
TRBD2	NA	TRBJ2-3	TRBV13	CASSSRGALTDTQYF	TGTGCCAGCAGCTCGCGGGGGGCCCTCACAGATACGCAGTATTTT
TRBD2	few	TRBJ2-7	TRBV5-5	CASSLGGRGGEQYF	TGTGCCAGCAGCTTGGGGGGGCGCGGGGGGGAGCAGTACTTC
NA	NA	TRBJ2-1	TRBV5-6	CASSFRILGYNEQFF	TGTGCCAGCAGCTTCAGGATTCTGGGCTACAATGAGCAGTTCTTC
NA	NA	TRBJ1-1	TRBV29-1	CSANTASMNTEAFF	TGCAGCGCCAATACTGCTAGTATGAACACTGAAGCTTTCTTT
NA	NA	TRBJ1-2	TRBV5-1	CASSLGMTGGNYGYTF	TGCGCCAGCAGCTTGGGTATGACAGGTGGGAACTATGGCTACACCTTC
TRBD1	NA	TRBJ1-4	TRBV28	CASRNTGVGGSNEKLFF	TGTGCCAGCAGGAACACAGGGGTGGGAGGTTCTAATGAAAAACTGTTTTTT
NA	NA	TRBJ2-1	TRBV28	CASSPRAGAHNEQFF	TGTGCCAGCAGTCCCCGCGCAGGGGCCCACAATGAGCAGTTCTTC
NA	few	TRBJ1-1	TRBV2	CASSDTTGTEAFF	TGTGCCAGCAGCGATACGACAGGCACTGAAGCTTTCTTT
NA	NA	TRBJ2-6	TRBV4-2	CASSQGPMGLSGANVLTF	TGTGCCAGCAGCCAAGGCCCGATGGGCCTTTCTGGGGCCAACGTCCTGACTTTC
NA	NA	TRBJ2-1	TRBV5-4	CASSWSNEQFF	TGTGCCAGCAGCTGGAGTAATGAGCAGTTCTTC
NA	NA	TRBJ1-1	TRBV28	CASSRGLGGTEAFF	TGTGCCAGCAGTCGAGGGTTAGGGGGCACTGAAGCTTTCTTT
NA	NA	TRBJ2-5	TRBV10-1	CASSENQGISQTQYF	TGCGCCAGCAGTGAGAACCAGGGAATATCACAGACCCAGTACTTC
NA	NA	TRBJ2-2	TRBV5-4	CASSPLGGANTGELFF	TGTGCCAGCAGCCCTCTGGGCGGGGCGAACACCGGGGAGCTGTTTTTT
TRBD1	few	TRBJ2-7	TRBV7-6	CASSLPGQTTYEQYF	TGTGCCAGCAGCTTGCCGGGACAGACCACCTACGAGCAGTACTTC
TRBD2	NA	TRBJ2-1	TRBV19	CASSPQLAGSYNEQFF	TGTGCCAGTAGTCCCCAGCTAGCGGGGTCCTACAATGAGCAGTTCTTC
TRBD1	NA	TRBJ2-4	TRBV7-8	CASSLALHRGTYF	TGTGCCAGCAGCTTAGCCCTCCACAGGGGCACGTACTTC
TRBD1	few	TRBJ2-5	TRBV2	CASSDHVWDSQGTQYF	TGTGCCAGCAGTGATCACGTCTGGGACAGCCAAGGGACCCAGTACTTC
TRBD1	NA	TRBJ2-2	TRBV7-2	CASSSTGQGNTGELFF	TGTGCCAGCAGTTCTACGGGACAGGGTAACACCGGGGAGCTGTTTTTT
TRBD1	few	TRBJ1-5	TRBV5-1	CASAVDRGQPQHF	TGCGCCAGCGCCGTTGACAGGGGTCAGCCCCAGCATTTT
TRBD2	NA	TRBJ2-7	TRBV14	CASSPAGTYEQYF	TGTGCCAGCAGCCCAGCGGGGACCTACGAGCAGTACTTC
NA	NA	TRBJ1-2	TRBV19	CASGQQKGEGYTF	TGTGCCTCCGGACAGCAGAAAGGGGAAGGCTACACCTTC
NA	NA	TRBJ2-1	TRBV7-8	CASSLGGGSNEQFF	TGTGCCAGCAGCTTAGGCGGTGGTTCGAATGAGCAGTTCTTC
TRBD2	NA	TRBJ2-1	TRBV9	CASSSSGVTYNEQFF	TGTGCCAGCAGCTCTAGCGGTGTTACCTACAATGAGCAGTTCTTC
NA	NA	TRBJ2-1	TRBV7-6	CASSPRGYNEQFF	TGTGCCAGCAGCCCGCGGGGCTACAATGAGCAGTTCTTC
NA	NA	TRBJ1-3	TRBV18	CASSAKDSSGNTIYF	TGTGCCAGCTCAGCCAAGGACAGCTCTGGAAACACCATATATTTT
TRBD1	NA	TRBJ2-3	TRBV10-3	CAIGSQGENTQYF	TGTGCCATCGGGTCACAGGGGGAAAATACGCAGTATTTT
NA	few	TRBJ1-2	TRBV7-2	CASSIKGPVHYGYTF	TGTGCCAGCAGCATCAAGGGGCCCGTTCACTATGGCTACACCTTC
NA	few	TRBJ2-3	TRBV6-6	CASREWDISTDTQYF	TGTGCCAGCAGGGAATGGGACATTAGCACAGATACGCAGTATTTT
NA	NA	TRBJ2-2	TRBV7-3	CASSSSGGLGELFF	TGTGCCAGCAGCTCGTCCGGGGGGCTCGGGGAGCTGTTTTTT
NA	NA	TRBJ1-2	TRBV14	CASSQEWSNYGYTF	TGTGCCAGCAGCCAAGAGTGGAGCAACTATGGCTACACCTTC
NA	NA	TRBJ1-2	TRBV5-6	CASSLRGGYTF	TGTGCCAGCAGCTTGAGAGGGGGCTACACCTTC
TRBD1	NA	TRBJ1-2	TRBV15	CATSRKRQGASYGYTF	TGTGCCACCAGCAGAAAGAGACAGGGGGCGAGCTATGGCTACACCTTC
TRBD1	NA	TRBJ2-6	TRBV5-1	CASSFYSGQGAQGANVLTF	TGCGCCAGCAGCTTCTATTCGGGACAGGGGGCACAGGGGGCCAACGTCCTGACTTTC
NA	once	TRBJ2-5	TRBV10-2	CATLSRTSGGETQYF	TGCGCCACCCTCTCTAGGACATCCGGGGGAGAGACCCAGTACTTC
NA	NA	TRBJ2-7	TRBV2	CASSERPRSSYEQYF	TGTGCCAGCAGTGAACGTCCTCGCAGCTCCTACGAGCAGTACTTC
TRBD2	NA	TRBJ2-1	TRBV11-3	CASSVGTSLAEQFF	TGTGCCAGCAGCGTCGGGACTAGCCTAGCTGAGCAGTTCTTC
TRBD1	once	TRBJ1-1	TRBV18	CASSDSTGAYMNTEAFF	TGTGCCAGCTCGGACTCCACAGGGGCTTACATGAACACTGAAGCTTTCTTT
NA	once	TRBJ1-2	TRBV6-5	CASRTGYGYTF	TGTGCCAGTAGGACGGGGTATGGCTACACCTTC
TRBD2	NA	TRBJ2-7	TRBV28	CASKSGGARNEQYF	TGTGCCAGCAAATCGGGGGGGGCGAGGAACGAGCAGTACTTC
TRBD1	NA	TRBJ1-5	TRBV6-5	CASRPTGDVWPQHF	TGTGCCAGCAGGCCGACAGGGGACGTTTGGCCCCAGCATTTT
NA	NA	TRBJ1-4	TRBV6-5	CASSYTLQRTNEKLFF	TGTGCCAGCAGTTATACCTTACAGAGAACTAATGAAAAACTGTTTTTT
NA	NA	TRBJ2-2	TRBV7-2	CASSPWNTGELFF	TGTGCCAGCAGCCCCTGGAACACCGGGGAGCTGTTTTTT
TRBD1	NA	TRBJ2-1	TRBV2	CASRTGRDNEQFF	TGTGCCAGCCGGACAGGGCGCGACAATGAGCAGTTCTTC
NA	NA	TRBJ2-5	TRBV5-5	CASRSVASSQETQYF	TGTGCCAGCAGGTCCGTAGCTTCATCCCAAGAGACCCAGTACTTC
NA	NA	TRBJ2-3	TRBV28	CASSLWASKDTQYF	TGTGCCAGCAGTTTATGGGCTAGCAAAGATACGCAGTATTTT
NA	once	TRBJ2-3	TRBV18	CASSPERPTQYF	TGTGCCAGCTCACCAGAGCGGCCCACGCAGTATTTT
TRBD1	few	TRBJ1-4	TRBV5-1	CASSPQGQVNEKLFF	TGCGCCAGCAGCCCCCAGGGACAGGTTAATGAAAAACTGTTTTTT
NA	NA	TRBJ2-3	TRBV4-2	CASSPSPGAGDTQYF	TGTGCCAGCAGCCCCAGCCCCGGGGCGGGGGATACGCAGTATTTT
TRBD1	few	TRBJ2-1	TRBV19	CASSRSGTGWDNEQFF	TGTGCCAGTAGTAGGTCCGGGACAGGTTGGGACAATGAGCAGTTCTTC